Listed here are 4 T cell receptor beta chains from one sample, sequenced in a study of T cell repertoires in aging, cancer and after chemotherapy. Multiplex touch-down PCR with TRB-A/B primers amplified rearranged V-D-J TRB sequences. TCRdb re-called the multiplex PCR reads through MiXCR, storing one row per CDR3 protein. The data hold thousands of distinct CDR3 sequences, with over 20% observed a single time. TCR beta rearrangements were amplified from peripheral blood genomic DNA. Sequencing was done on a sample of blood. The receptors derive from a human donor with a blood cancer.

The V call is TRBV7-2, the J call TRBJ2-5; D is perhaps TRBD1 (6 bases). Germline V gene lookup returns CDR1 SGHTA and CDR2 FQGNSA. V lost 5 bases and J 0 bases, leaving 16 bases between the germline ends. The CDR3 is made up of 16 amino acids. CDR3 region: CASSTRGVLDQETQYF. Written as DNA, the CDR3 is TGTGCCAGCAGCACCAGGGGTGTCCTCGACCAAGAGACCCAGTACTTC.

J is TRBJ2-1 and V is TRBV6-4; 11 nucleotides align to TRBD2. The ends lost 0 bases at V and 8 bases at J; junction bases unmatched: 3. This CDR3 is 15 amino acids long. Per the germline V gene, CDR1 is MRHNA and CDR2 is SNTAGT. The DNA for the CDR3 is TGTGCCAGCAGTGACTCTAGCGGGGGGGCGGATGAGCAGTTCTTC. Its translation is CASSDSSGGADEQFF.

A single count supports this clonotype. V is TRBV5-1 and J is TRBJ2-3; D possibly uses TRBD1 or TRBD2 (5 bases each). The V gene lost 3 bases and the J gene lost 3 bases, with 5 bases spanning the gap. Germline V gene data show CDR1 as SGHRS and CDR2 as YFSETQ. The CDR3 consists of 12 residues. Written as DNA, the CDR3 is TGCGCCAGCAGCTGGGGGACAGATACGCAGTATTTT. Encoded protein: CASSWGTDTQYF.

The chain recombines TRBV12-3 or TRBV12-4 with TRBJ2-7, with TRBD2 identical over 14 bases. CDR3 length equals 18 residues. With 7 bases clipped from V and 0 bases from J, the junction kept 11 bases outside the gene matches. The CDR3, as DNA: TGTGCCAGCATCTTAGGGACTAGCGGGAGCCTTAGCTCCTACGAGCAGTACTTC. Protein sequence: CASILGTSGSLSSYEQYF.